A selection of T cell receptor beta chains follows, all from one sample in a study. Via MiXCR, TCRdb re-called the 5' RACE reads, giving one row per CDR3 protein. The sample includes more than 6,000 distinct CDR3 sequences, roughly half of them seen just once. The sample was naive CD4+ T cells sorted from a lymph node. The receptors shown here come from a female donor with breast cancer. Each CDR3 is given with its conserved first and last residue. Fields, in order: clone size, J gene, V gene, D gene, CDR3 length, CDR3 DNA, CDR3 protein. The D gene is left open where the match is weak. A row's size may be missing; if present it is once, few, many or a size class.

clone size: once
J gene: TRBJ1-2
V gene: TRBV28
D gene: NA
CDR3 length: 13
CDR3 DNA: TGTGCCAGCGGTTTGGTACAGAGCTATGGCTACACCTTC
CDR3 protein: CASGLVQSYGYTF

clone size: NA
J gene: TRBJ2-3
V gene: TRBV6-5
D gene: TRBD2
CDR3 length: 14
CDR3 DNA: TGTGCCAGCCGACAGCGGGACGACACAAATACGCAGTATTTT
CDR3 protein: CASRQRDDTNTQYF

clone size: NA
J gene: TRBJ1-6
V gene: TRBV6-1
D gene: NA
CDR3 length: 15
CDR3 DNA: TGTGCCAGCCGTCCCCAGGGCTGGGGTTTTTCACCCCTCCACTTT
CDR3 protein: CASRPQGWGFSPLHF

clone size: NA
J gene: TRBJ1-2
V gene: TRBV6-6
D gene: TRBD1
CDR3 length: 16
CDR3 DNA: TGTGCCAGCAGTTACTCGGGACAGGGGAGTAACTATGGCTACACCTTC
CDR3 protein: CASSYSGQGSNYGYTF

clone size: NA
J gene: TRBJ1-3
V gene: TRBV5-1
D gene: NA
CDR3 length: 16
CDR3 DNA: TGCGCCAGCAGCTTGGATACCAGATACTCTGGAAACACCATATATTTT
CDR3 protein: CASSLDTRYSGNTIYF

clone size: few
J gene: TRBJ2-5
V gene: TRBV20-1
D gene: TRBD1
CDR3 length: 14
CDR3 DNA: TGCAGTGCTAGTCACAGGGGAAGAGGAGAGACCCAGTACTTC
CDR3 protein: CSASHRGRGETQYF

clone size: NA
J gene: TRBJ2-1
V gene: TRBV20-1
D gene: NA
CDR3 length: 14
CDR3 DNA: TGCAGTGCTAGCACAGATCGGGGCTACAATGAGCAGTTCTTC
CDR3 protein: CSASTDRGYNEQFF

clone size: NA
J gene: TRBJ2-3
V gene: TRBV20-1
D gene: TRBD2
CDR3 length: 14
CDR3 DNA: TGCAGTGCTAGGGTAGCGGGTATCACAGATACGCAGTATTTT
CDR3 protein: CSARVAGITDTQYF

clone size: NA
J gene: TRBJ2-5
V gene: TRBV10-3
D gene: NA
CDR3 length: 12
CDR3 DNA: TGTGCCATTTCACCAGGGTTAGGGACCCAGTACTTC
CDR3 protein: CAISPGLGTQYF

clone size: few
J gene: TRBJ2-5
V gene: TRBV5-1
D gene: NA
CDR3 length: 13
CDR3 DNA: TGCGCCAGCAGGTGGGGGGCCGACGAGACCCAGTACTTC
CDR3 protein: CASRWGADETQYF

clone size: NA
J gene: TRBJ1-2
V gene: TRBV29-1
D gene: NA
CDR3 length: 13
CDR3 DNA: TGCAGCGTTGGTGTGGGACGGTCCTATGGCTACACCTTC
CDR3 protein: CSVGVGRSYGYTF

clone size: few
J gene: TRBJ2-3
V gene: TRBV20-1
D gene: TRBD2
CDR3 length: 15
CDR3 DNA: TGCAGTGCTACGGCGTTAGCGGGAGTTCGAGATACGCAGTATTTT
CDR3 protein: CSATALAGVRDTQYF

clone size: NA
J gene: TRBJ1-6
V gene: TRBV10-3
D gene: NA
CDR3 length: 12
CDR3 DNA: TGTGCCACCAGGGCAGGGGAGTCACCCCTCCACTTT
CDR3 protein: CATRAGESPLHF

clone size: NA
J gene: TRBJ1-1
V gene: TRBV19
D gene: NA
CDR3 length: 14
CDR3 DNA: TGTGCCAGTAGGGGAGCAGGACTGAACACTGAAGCTTTCTTT
CDR3 protein: CASRGAGLNTEAFF

clone size: NA
J gene: TRBJ2-5
V gene: TRBV12-3/TRBV12-4
D gene: TRBD2
CDR3 length: 15
CDR3 DNA: TGTGCCAGCAGCTTCAGCGGGAGGGACGGGGAGACCCAGTACTTC
CDR3 protein: CASSFSGRDGETQYF

clone size: few
J gene: TRBJ1-1
V gene: TRBV20-1
D gene: TRBD1
CDR3 length: 13
CDR3 DNA: TGCAGTGCTAGTCCCTCAGGGGGCACTGAAGCTTTCTTT
CDR3 protein: CSASPSGGTEAFF